This TCR beta chain originates from a study of T cell repertoires in cytomegalovirus infection. Study information: Both CMV infection and a matching HLA type were indicated by public TCR beta signatures.

The CDR3 is 14 residues long. From germline, CDR1 is MNHEY and CDR2 SVGEGT. The V and J ends lost 7 bases and 7 bases, in that order; junction bases with no gene match: 6. This clonotype occurred many times. The target antigen is unknown. MiXCR, run by TCRdb on the reads, gives a single entry per CDR3 protein. The sample has about 240,000 distinct CDR3 sequences; 12% are singletons. Study-level results: Carriers of CMV and the relevant HLA type were discriminated by public TCR beta frequency. The study found HLA-C-restricted CMV-specific TCR beta clonotypes dominating the ex vivo response.

Material for sequencing was PBMCs. This clonotype originated in a human donor in good health (CMV status not recorded). Some clones in this sample may be carry-over from other donors' samples. This chain joins TRBV6-2 or TRBV6-3 and TRBJ2-2, with 10 bases lining up with TRBD2. This chain's CDR3 is CASTLAGASGELFF. As DNA, the CDR3 is TGTGCCAGCACCCTAGCGGGAGCCAGCGGGGAGCTGTTTTTT.